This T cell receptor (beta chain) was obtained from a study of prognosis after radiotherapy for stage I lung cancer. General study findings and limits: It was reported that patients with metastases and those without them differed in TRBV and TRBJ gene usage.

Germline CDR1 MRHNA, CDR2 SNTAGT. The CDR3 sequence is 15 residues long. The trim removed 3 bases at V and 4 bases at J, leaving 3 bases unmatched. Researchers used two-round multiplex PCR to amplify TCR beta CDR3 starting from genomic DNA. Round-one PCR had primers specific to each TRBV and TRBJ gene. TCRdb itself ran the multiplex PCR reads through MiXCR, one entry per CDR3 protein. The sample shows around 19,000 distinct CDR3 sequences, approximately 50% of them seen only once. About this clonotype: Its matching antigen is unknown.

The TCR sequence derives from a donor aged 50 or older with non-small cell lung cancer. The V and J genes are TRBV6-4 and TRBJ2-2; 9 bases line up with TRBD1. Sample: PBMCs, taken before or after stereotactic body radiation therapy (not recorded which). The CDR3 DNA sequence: TGTGCCAGCAGTGAACAGGGGGCGAGCACCGGGGAGCTGTTTTTT. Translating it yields CASSEQGASTGELFF.